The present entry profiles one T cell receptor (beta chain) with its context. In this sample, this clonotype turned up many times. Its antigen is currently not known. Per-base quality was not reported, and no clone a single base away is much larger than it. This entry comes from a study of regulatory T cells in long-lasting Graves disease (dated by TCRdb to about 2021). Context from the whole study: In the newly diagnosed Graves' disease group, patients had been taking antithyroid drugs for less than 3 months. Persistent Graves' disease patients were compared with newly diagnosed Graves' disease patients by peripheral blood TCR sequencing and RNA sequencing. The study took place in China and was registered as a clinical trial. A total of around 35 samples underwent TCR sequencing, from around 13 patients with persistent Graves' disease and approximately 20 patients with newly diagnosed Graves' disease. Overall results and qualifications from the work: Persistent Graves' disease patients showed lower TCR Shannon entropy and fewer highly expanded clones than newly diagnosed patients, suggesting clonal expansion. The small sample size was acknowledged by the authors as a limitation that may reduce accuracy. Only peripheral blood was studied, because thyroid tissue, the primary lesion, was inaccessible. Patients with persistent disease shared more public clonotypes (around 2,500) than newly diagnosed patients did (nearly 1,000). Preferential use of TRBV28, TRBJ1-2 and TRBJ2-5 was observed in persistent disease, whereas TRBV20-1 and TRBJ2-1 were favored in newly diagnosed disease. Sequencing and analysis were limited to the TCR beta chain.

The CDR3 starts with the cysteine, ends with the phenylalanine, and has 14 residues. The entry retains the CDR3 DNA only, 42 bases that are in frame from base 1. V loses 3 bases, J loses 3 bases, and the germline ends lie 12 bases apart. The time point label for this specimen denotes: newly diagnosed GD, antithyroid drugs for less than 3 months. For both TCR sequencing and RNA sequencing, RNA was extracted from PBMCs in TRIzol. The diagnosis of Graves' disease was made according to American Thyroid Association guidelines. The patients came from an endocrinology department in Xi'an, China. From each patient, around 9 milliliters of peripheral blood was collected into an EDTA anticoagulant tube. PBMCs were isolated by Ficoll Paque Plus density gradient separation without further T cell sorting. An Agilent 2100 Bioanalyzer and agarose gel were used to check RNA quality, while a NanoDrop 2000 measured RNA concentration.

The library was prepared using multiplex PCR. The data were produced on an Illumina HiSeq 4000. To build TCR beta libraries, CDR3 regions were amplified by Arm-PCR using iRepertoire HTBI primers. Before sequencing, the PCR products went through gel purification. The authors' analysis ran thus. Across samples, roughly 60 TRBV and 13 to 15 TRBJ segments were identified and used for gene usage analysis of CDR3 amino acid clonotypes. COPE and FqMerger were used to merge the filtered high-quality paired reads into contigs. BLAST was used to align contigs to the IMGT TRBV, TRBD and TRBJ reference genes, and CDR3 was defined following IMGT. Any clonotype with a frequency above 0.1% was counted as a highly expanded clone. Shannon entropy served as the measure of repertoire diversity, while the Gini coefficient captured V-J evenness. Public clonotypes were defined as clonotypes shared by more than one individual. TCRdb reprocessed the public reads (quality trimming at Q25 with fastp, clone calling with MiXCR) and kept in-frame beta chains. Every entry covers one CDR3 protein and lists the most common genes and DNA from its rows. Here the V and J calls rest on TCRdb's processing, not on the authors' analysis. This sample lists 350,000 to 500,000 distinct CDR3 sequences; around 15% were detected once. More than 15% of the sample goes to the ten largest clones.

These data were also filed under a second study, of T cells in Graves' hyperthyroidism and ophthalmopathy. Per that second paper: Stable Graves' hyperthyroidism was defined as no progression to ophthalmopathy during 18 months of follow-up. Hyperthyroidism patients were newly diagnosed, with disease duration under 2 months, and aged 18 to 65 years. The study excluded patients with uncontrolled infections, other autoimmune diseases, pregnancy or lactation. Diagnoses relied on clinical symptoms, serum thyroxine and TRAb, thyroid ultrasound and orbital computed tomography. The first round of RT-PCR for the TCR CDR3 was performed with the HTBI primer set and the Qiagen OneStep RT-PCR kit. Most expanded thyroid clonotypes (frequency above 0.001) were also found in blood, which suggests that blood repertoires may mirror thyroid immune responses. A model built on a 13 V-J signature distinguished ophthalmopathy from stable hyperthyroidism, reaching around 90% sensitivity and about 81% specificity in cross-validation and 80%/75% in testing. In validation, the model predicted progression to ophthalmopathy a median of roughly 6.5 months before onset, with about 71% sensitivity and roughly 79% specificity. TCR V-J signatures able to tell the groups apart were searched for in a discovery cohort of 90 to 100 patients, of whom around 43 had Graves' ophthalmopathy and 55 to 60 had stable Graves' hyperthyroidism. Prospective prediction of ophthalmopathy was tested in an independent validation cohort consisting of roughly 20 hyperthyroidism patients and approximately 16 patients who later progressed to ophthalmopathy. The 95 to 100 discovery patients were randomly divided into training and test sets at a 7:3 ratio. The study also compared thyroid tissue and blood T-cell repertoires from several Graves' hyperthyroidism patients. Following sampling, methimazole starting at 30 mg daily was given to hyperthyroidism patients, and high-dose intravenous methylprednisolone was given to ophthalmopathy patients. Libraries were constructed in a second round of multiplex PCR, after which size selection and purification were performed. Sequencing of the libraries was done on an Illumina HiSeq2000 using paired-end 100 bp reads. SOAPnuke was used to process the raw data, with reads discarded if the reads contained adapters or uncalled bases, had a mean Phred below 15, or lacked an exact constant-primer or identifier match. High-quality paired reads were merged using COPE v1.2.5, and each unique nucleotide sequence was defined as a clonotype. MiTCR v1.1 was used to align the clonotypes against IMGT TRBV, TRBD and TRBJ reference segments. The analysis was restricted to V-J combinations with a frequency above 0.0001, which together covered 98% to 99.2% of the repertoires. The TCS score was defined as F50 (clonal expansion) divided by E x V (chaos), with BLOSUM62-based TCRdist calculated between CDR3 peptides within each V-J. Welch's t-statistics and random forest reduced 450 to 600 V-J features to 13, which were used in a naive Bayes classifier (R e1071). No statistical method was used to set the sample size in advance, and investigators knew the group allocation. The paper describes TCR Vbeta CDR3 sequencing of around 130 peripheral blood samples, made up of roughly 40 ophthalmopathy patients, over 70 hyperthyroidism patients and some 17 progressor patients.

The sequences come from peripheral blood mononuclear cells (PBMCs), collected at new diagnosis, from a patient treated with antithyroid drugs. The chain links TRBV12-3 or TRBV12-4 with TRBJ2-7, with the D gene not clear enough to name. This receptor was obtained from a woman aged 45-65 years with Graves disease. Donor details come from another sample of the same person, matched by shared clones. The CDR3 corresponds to CASSFGPAFYEQYF. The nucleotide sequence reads TGTGCCAGCAGTTTTGGACCAGCCTTCTACGAGCAGTACTTC.